This T cell receptor (beta chain) was documented in a study of blood T cell repertoires in COVID-19. CDR3 size: 14 residues. Looked up from germline, CDR1 is ENHRY and CDR2 is SYGVKD. V shed 3 bases and J shed 2 bases, with 10 bases lying between them. Produced via immunoSEQ multiplex PCR; TCRdb's table is partial and in-frame only. This table has around 170,000 clones, 89% appearing once. The clonotype comes from a man in his sixties with acute or convalescent COVID-19. The rearrangement links TRBV10-3 to TRBJ1-1, with a possible D match to TRBD1 (5 bases). The sample was peripheral blood. The CDR3 protein is CAISDQGTNTEAFF. The DNA for the CDR3 is TGTGCCATCAGTGACCAGGGAACAAACACTGAAGCTTTCTTT.